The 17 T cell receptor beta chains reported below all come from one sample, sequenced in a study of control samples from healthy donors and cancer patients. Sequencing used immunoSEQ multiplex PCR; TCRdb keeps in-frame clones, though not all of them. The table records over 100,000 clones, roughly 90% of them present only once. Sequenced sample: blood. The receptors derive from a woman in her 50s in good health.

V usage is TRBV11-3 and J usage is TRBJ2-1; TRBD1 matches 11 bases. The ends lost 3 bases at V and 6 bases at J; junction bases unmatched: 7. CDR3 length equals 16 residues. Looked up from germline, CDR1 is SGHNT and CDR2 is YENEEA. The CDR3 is CASSFISGTGGNEQFF. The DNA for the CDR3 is TGTGCCAGCAGCTTCATTTCCGGGACAGGGGGCAATGAGCAGTTCTTC.

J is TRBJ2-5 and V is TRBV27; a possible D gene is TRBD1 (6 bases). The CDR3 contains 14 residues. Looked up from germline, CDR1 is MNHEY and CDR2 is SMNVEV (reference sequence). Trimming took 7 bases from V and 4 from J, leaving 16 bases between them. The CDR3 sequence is CASMDRGFGETQYF. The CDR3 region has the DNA TGTGCCAGCATGGATAGGGGGTTCGGAGAGACCCAGTACTTC.

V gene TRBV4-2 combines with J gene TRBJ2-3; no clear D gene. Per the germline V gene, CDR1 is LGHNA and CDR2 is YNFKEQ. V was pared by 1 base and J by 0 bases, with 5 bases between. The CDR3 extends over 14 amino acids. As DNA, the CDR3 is TGTGCCAGCAGCCAAGGACGAAGCACAGATACGCAGTATTTT. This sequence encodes CASSQGRSTDTQYF.

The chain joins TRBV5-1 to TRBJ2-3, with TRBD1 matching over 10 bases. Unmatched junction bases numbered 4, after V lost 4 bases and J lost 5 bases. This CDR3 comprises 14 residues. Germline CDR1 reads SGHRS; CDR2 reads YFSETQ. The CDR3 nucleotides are TGCGCCAGCAGCCGGGACAGGGGAAAAGATACGCAGTATTTT. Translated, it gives CASSRDRGKDTQYF.

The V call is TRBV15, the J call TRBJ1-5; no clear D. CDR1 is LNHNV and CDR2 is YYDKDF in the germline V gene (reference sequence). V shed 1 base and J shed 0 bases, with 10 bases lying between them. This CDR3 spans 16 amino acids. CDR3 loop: CATSRVGAPSNQPQHF. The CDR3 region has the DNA TGTGCCACCAGCAGAGTTGGAGCTCCTAGCAATCAGCCCCAGCATTTT.

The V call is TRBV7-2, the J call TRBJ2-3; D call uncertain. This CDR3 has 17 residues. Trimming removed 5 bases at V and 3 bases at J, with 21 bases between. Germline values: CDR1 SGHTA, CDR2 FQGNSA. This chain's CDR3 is CASSPPIRTTQTDTQYF. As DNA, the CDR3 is TGTGCCAGCAGCCCGCCGATTAGAACGACTCAAACAGATACGCAGTATTTT.

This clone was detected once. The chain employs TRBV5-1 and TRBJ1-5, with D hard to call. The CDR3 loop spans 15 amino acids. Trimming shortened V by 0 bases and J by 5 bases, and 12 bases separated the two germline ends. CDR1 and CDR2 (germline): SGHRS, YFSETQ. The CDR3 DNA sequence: TGCGCCAGCAGCTTGGGCTCCAATGGGGATCAGCCCCAGCATTTT. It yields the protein CASSLGSNGDQPQHF. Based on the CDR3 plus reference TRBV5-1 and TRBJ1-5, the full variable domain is KAGVTQTPRYLIKTRGQQVTLSCSPISGHRSVSWYQQTPGQGLQFLFEYFSETQRNKGNFPGRFSGRQFSNSRSEMNVSTLELGDSALYLCASSLGSNGDQPQHFGDGTRLSIL.

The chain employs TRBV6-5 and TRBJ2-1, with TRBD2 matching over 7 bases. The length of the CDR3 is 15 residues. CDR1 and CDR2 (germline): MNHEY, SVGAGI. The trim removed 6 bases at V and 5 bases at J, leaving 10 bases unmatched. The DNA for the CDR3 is TGTGCCAGCAGCCGAGGAACGGGAGGCAACAATGAGCAGTTCTTC. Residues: CASSRGTGGNNEQFF.

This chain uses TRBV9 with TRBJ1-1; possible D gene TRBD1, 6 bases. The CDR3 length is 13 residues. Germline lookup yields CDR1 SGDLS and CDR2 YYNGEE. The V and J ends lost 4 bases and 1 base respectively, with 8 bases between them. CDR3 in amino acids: CASSQGTNTEAFF. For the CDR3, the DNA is TGTGCCAGCAGCCAGGGGACGAACACTGAAGCTTTCTTT.

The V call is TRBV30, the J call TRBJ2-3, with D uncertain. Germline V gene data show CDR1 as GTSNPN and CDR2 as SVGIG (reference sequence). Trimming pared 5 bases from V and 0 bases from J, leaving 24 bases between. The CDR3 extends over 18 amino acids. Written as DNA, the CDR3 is TGTGCCTGGGCCCGTGCCCCCCTTTTAGGTGCTAGCACAGATACGCAGTATTTT. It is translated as CAWARAPLLGASTDTQYF.

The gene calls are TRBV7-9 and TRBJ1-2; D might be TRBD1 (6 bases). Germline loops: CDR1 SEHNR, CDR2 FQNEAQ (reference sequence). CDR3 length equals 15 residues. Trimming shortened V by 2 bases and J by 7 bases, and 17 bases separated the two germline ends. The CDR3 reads CASSLFAGTLLGYTF. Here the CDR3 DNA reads TGTGCCAGCAGCTTATTCGCTGGGACACTGCTTGGCTACACCTTC.

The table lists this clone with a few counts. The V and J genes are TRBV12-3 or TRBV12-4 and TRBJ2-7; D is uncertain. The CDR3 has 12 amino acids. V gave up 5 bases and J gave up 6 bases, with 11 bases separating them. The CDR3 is CASSRLVLEQYV. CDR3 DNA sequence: TGTGCCAGCAGTAGACTCGTACTCGAGCAGTACGTC.

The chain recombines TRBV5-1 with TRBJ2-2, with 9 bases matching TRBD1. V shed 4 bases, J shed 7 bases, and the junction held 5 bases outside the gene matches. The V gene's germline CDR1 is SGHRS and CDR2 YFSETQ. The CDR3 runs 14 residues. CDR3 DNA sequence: TGCGCCAGCAGCGGTACAGGGGGCCACGGGGAGCTGTTTTTT. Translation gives CASSGTGGHGELFF.

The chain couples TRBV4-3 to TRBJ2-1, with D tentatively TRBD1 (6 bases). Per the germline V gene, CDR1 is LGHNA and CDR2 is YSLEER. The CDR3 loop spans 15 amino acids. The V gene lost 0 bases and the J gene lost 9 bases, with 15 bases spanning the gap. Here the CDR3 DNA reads TGCGCCAGCAGCCAAGATTCCAGGACAGCCCTTGAGCAGTTCTTC. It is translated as CASSQDSRTALEQFF.

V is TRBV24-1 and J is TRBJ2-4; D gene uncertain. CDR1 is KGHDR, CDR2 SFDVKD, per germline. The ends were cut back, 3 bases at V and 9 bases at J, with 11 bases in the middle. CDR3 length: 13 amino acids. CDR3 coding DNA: TGTGCCACCAGTGATACGACAAGTTTCATTCAGTACTTC. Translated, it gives CATSDTTSFIQYF.

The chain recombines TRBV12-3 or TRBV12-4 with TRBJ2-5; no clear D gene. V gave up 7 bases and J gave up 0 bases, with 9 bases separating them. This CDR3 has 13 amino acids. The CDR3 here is CASMRTNQETQYF. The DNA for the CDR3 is TGTGCCAGCATGCGGACGAACCAAGAGACCCAGTACTTC.

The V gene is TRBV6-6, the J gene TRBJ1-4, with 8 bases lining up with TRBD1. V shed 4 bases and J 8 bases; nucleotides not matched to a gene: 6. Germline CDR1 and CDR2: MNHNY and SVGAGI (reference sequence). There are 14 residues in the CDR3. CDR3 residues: CASSFQGAREKLFF. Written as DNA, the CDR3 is TGTGCCAGCAGTTTCCAGGGGGCTCGGGAAAAACTGTTTTTT.